One sample yielded the 6 T cell receptor beta chains listed below, sequenced in a study of CD8 T cells in Susac syndrome. With random hexamers, reverse transcription was performed on 0.5 to 1 ug of RNA. TCRdb called the immunoSEQ multiplex PCR reads again in MiXCR, with one record for every CDR3 protein. The sample yields around 81,000 distinct CDR3 sequences, nearly 95% seen once. What was sequenced was CD8+ T cells from PBMCs. The source is a human donor with Susac syndrome.

V usage is TRBV7-9 and J usage is TRBJ1-5; D is unresolved. This CDR3 is 15 amino acids long. Germline V CDR1 and CDR2: SEHNR, FQNEAQ (reference sequence). V dropped 2 bases and J dropped 5 bases, with 13 bases sitting between them. DNA of the CDR3: TGTGCCAGCAGCTTAAGCGGGTGGGGAGATCAGCCCCAGCATTTT. Protein sequence: CASSLSGWGDQPQHF.

J is TRBJ2-2 and V is TRBV5-6, with D unresolved. This CDR3 has 15 amino acids. Germline CDR1 reads SGHDT; CDR2 reads YYEEEE. Trimming took 6 bases from V and 4 from J, leaving 16 bases between them. Here the CDR3 reads CASTSESWPTGELFF. CDR3 bases: TGTGCCAGCACCTCCGAATCCTGGCCCACCGGGGAGCTGTTTTTT.

The gene calls are TRBV4-2 and TRBJ2-1, with D possibly matching TRBD2 (6 bases). The CDR3 loop spans 16 amino acids. Germline CDR1 and CDR2: LGHNA and YNFKEQ. V lost 3 bases and J lost 4, with 16 bases in between. CDR3 in DNA: TGTGCCAGCAGCCAGGAACTAGCAAGGCCTTACAATGAGCAGTTCTTC. Translating it yields CASSQELARPYNEQFF.

This rearrangement joins TRBV12-3 or TRBV12-4 to TRBJ1-1; D not certain. The CDR3 is made up of 13 amino acids. The V gene lost 2 bases and the J gene lost 2 bases, with 6 bases spanning the gap. The CDR3, as DNA: TGTGCCAGCAGTTTAAACGTAAACACTGAAGCTTTCTTT. This codes for CASSLNVNTEAFF.

The chain recombines TRBV27 with TRBJ1-5; TRBD1 might be the D (6 bases). This CDR3 is 14 amino acids long. Between the trimmed V and J ends, which lost 2 bases and 7 bases, there was a span of 12 bases. Germline V gene sequence: CDR1 MNHEY, CDR2 SMNVEV (reference sequence). CDR3 sequence reads: CASSLAGRGQPQHF. CDR3 coding DNA: TGTGCCAGCAGTTTAGCAGGCAGGGGACAGCCCCAGCATTTT.

The rearrangement joins TRBV4-1 to TRBJ2-1; the D call may be TRBD1 or TRBD2 (5 bases each). Trimming took off 3 bases at V and 12 bases at J, with 15 bases between the two ends. Germline CDR1 reads MGHRA; CDR2 reads YSYEKL. This CDR3 region has 13 residues. The CDR3 loop is CASSQGTGAGQFF. The CDR3 nucleotides read TGCGCCAGCAGCCAGGGGACCGGGGCCGGGCAGTTCTTC.